This section outlines one TCR beta chain sequence together with its context. A sample-barcoded 5' primer and a J-beta primer mix were used in a second PCR of roughly 7 to 12 cycles. One entry per CDR3 protein, called by TCRdb with MiXCR from the 5' RACE reads. The data show almost 800,000 distinct CDR3 sequences, roughly 60% seen once. The CDR3 consists of 18 residues. CDR1 and CDR2 from the germline V gene are MNHEY and SVGAGI. V lost 0 bases and J 7 bases, leaving 24 bases between the germline ends. These data come from a study of blood T cells in healthy people across ages. The TCR originated in a man between 25 and 39 years old in good health. The specimen was blood. V is TRBV6-5 and J is TRBJ1-2, with D unclear. The CDR3 spells CASSYSMDLRQQWSGYTF. CDR3 coding DNA: TGTGCCAGCAGTTACTCCATGGACTTGCGTCAGCAATGGTCTGGCTACACCTTC.